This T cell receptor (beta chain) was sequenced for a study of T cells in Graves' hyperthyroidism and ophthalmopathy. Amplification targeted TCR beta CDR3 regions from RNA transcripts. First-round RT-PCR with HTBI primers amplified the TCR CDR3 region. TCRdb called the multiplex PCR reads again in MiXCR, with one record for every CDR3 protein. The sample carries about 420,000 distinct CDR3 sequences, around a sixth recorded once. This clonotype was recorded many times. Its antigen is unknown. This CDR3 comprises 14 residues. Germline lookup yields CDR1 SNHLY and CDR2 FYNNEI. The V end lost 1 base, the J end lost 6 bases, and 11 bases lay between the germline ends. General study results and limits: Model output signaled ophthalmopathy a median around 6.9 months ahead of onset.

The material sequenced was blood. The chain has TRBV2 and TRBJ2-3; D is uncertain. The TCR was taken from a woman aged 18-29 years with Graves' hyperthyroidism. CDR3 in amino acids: CASSEVFTSDTQYF. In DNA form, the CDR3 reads TGTGCCAGCAGTGAAGTTTTTACTTCCGATACGCAGTATTTT.